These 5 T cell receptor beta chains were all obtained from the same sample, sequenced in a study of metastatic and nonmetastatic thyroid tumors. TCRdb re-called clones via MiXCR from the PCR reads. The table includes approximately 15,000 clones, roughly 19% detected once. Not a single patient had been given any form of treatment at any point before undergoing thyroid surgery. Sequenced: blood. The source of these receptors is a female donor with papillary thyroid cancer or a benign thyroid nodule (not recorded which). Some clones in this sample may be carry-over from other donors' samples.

As DNA, the CDR3 is TGTGCCAGCAGTCACAACAGGGGTGAGCAGTTCTTC. This translates into CASSHNRGEQFF. The chain joins TRBV12-3 or TRBV12-4 to TRBJ2-1; 7 nucleotides match TRBD1. The CDR3 runs 12 residues. J was trimmed by 9 bases and V by 5 bases; bases with no gene match: 4.

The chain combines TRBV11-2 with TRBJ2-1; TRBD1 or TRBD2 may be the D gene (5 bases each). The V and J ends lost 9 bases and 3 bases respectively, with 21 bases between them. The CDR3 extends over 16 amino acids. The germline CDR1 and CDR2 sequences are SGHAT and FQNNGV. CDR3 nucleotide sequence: TGTGCCAGAAGCCCCGGGGACGCTACTTACTACAATGAGCAGTTCTTC. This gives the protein CARSPGDATYYNEQFF.

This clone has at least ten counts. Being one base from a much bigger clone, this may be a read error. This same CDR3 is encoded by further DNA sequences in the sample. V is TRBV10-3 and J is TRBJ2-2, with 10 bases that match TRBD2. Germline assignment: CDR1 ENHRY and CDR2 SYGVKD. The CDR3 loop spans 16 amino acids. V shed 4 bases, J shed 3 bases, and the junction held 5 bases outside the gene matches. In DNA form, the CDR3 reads TGTGCCATCAGTGCCGGGCTAGCGGGAGACACCGGGGAGCTGTTTTTT. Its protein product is CAISAGLAGDTGELFF.

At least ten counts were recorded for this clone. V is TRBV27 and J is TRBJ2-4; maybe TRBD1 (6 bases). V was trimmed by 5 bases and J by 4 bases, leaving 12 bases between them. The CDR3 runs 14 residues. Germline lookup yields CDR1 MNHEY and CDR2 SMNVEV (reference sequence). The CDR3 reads CASSSAQGKNIQYF. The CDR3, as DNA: TGTGCCAGCAGTAGCGCCCAGGGGAAAAACATTCAGTACTTC.

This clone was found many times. The CDR3: CSGADRGGEQYF. In DNA form, the CDR3 reads TGCAGCGGAGCCGACAGGGGTGGCGAGCAGTACTTC. V gene TRBV29-1 combines with J gene TRBJ2-7; 8 nucleotides match TRBD1. CDR3 size: 12 residues. Germline CDR1 is SQVTM and CDR2 is ANQGSEA. V dropped 7 bases and J dropped 6; count of bases not matched to a gene: 8.